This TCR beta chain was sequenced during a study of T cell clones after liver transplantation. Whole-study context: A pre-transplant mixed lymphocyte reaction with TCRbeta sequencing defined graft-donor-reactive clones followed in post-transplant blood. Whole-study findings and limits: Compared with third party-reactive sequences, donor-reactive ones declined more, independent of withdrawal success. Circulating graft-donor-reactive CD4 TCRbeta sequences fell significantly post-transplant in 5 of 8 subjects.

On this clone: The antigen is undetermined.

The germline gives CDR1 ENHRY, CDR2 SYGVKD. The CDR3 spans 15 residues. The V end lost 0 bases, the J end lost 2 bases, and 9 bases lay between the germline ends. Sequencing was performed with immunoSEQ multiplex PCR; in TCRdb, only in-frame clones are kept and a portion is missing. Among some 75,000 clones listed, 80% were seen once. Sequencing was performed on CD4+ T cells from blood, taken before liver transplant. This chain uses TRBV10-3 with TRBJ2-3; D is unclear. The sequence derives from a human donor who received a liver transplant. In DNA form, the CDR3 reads TGTGCCATCAGTGAGTCCATAGCATCCACAGATACGCAGTATTTT. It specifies CAISESIASTDTQYF.